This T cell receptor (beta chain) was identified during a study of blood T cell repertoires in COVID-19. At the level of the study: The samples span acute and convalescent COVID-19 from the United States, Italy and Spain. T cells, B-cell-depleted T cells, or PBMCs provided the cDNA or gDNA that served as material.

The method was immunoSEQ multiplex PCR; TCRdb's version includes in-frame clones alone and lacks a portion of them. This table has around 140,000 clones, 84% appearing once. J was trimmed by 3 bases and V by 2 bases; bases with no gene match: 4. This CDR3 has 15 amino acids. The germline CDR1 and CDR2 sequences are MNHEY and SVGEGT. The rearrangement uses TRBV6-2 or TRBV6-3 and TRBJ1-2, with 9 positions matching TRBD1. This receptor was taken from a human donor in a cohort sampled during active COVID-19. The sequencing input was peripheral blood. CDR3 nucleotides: TGTGCCAGCAGTTACGGGACAGGGAGGGACTATGGCTACACCTTC. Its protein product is CASSYGTGRDYGYTF.